This TCR beta chain was sequenced in a study of T cell repertoires in cytomegalovirus infection. Each CDR3 protein gets one entry after TCRdb re-called the reads with MiXCR. The sample holds about 830,000 distinct CDR3 sequences, 30% to 35% seen once. The table lists this clonotype with many counts. Its antigen remains unidentified. The CDR3 is made up of 14 amino acids. Germline V gives CDR1 SGHVS, CDR2 FQNEAQ. V lost 2 bases to trimming and J lost 0 bases, with 7 bases between them. Source: cultured CD8+ T cells from PBMCs, taken from culture after CMV antigen stimulation. This sequence joins TRBV7-8 and TRBJ1-2; D uncertain. This receptor was obtained from a human donor in good health (CMV status not recorded). Some clones in this sample may be carry-over from other donors' samples. The CDR3 region is CASSLRISNYGYTF. CDR3 DNA sequence: TGTGCCAGCAGCTTACGGATATCTAACTATGGCTACACCTTC.